This TCR beta chain was identified during a study of T cells in Graves' hyperthyroidism and ophthalmopathy. Amplified TCR beta CDR3 regions derived from RNA transcripts. With the HTBI primer set, the TCR CDR3 went through a first round of RT-PCR. TCRdb called the multiplex PCR reads again in MiXCR, with one record for every CDR3 protein. The sample lists tens of thousands of distinct CDR3 sequences, about 54% occurring once. This CDR3 has 16 residues. From germline, CDR1 is SEHNR and CDR2 FQNEAQ (reference sequence). With regard to this clonotype: The conserved final phenylalanine or tryptophan is absent from the CDR3, which likely points to a read error.

This sequence was found in a man aged 18-30 years with Graves' hyperthyroidism. The rearrangement links TRBV7-9 to TRBJ2-2; the D is unclear. The sequencing input was peripheral blood or thyroid tissue (not recorded which). In DNA, the CDR3 is TGCGCCAGCAGCCAGGAGTCAACCGCGCGCACCGGGGAGCTGTTTCTT. It encodes CASSQESTARTGELFL.